The T cell receptor beta chain described here comes from a study of cytomegalovirus exposure and HLA in healthy donors. On the study more broadly: The Caucasian-associated ancestry cluster contained 65% to 85% of the approximately 430 genotyped donors.

Both 60 Vbeta primers and 13 Jbeta primers went into the PCR. Study processing details: In a later analysis, of tens of millions of unique beta chains, roughly 10 million appeared in at least two donors. Generated by immunoSEQ multiplex PCR, the TCRdb table keeps only in-frame clones and is missing some. V and J calls and clone size are as listed in that table; D and trimming were resolved from the DNA. The sample records some 120,000 clones, roughly 82% being singletons. The study sampled nominally healthy donors, though unrecorded immune exposures were likely. The source of this sequence is an older woman in good health and CMV-seropositive. The sequenced sample consisted of PBMCs.

CDR3 in amino acids: CASSPSGNEQFF. CDR3 in DNA: TGTGCCAGCAGTCCATCCGGTAATGAGCAGTTCTTC. V is TRBV6-5 and J is TRBJ2-1; D gene unclear. The CDR3 consists of 12 residues. Germline values: CDR1 MNHEY, CDR2 SVGAGI. V lost 5 bases and J 7 bases, leaving 9 bases between the germline ends.